This T cell receptor (beta chain) derives from a study of control samples from healthy donors and cancer patients. This CDR3 spans 13 amino acids. The V end was cut by 9 bases, the J end by 8 bases, with 20 bases between. Germline V lookup: CDR1 LNHDA, CDR2 SQIVND (reference sequence). The table came from immunoSEQ multiplex PCR; TCRdb's copy has only in-frame clones and leaves some out. In the table there are about 98,000 clones, roughly three quarters of which are singletons. The clonotype was recovered from a woman aged 25-40 years in good health. The chain uses TRBV19 and TRBJ2-7; TRBD1 is a possible D gene (6 bases). Sequencing was carried out using blood. The CDR3 is CASTPTGQSKQYF. The CDR3 DNA is TGTGCCAGCACTCCTACCGGACAGAGCAAGCAGTACTTC. The entire variable domain, with the rest obtained from reference TRBV19 and TRBJ2-7, is as follows: DGGITQSPKYLFRKEGQNVTLSCEQNLNHDAMYWYRQDPGQGLRLIYYSQIVNDFQKGDIAEGYSVSREKKESFPLTVTSAQKNPTAFYLCASTPTGQSKQYFGPGTRLTVT.